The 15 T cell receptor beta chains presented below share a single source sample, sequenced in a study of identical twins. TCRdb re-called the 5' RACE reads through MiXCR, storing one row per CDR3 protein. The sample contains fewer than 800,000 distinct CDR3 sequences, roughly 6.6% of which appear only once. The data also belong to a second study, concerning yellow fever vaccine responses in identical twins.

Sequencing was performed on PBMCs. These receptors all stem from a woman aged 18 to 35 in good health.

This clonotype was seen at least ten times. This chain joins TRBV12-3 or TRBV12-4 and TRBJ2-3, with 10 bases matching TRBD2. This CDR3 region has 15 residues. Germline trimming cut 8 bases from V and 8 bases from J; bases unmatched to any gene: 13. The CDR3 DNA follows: TGTGCCAGCCATTTCCTAGCGGGGGCCAGGACTACGCAGTATTTT. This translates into CASHFLAGARTTQYF.

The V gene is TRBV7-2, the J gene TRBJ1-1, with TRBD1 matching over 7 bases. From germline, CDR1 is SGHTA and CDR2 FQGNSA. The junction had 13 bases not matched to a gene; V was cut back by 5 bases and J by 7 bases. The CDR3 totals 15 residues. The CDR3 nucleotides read TGTGCCAGCAGCCCCCAGACAGGGCTGGGTGGTGAAGCTTTCTTT. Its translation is CASSPQTGLGGEAFF.

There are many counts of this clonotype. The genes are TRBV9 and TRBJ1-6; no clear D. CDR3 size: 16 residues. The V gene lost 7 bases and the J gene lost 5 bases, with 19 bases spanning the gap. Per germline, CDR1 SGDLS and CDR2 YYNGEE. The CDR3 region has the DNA TGTGCCAGCGCCAGCTTCCCTGAGACAAATAATTCACCCCTCCACTTT. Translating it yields CASASFPETNNSPLHF. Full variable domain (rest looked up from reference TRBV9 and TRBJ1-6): DSGVTQTPKHLITATGQRVTLRCSPRSGDLSVYWYQQSLDQGLQFLIQYYNGEERAKGNILERFSAQQFPDLHSELNLSSLELGDSALYFCASASFPETNNSPLHFGNGTRLTVT.

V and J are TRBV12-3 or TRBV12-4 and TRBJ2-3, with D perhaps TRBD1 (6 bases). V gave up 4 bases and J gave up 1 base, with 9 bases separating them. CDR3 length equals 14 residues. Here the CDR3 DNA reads TGTGCCAGCAGTTACACAGGGCGCACAGATACGCAGTATTTT. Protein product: CASSYTGRTDTQYF.

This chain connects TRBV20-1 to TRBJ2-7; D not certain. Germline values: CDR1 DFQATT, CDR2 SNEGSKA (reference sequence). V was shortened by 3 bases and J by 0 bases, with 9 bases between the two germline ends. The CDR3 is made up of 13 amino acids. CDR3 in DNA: TGCAGTGCTAGTACAGCAAGCTCCTACGAGCAGTACTTC. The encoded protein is CSASTASSYEQYF.

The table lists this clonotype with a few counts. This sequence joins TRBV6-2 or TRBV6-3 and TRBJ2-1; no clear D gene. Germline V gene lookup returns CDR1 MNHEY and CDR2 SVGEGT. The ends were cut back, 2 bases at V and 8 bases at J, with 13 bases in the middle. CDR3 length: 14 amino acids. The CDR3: CASSYLASADEQFF. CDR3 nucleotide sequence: TGTGCCAGCAGTTACCTGGCGTCGGCGGATGAGCAGTTCTTC.

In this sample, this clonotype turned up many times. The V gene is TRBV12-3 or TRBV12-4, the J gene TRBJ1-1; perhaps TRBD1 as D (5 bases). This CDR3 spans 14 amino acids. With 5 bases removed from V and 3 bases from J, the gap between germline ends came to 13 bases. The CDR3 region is CASSHSRADTEAFF. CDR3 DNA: TGTGCCAGCAGTCACTCCAGGGCGGACACTGAAGCTTTCTTT.

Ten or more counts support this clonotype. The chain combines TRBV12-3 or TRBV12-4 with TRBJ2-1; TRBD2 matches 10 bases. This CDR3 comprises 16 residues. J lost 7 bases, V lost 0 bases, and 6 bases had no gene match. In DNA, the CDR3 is TGTGCCAGCAGTTTAGCGCTAAGCGGGAGGGGGAATGAGCAGTTCTTC. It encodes CASSLALSGRGNEQFF.

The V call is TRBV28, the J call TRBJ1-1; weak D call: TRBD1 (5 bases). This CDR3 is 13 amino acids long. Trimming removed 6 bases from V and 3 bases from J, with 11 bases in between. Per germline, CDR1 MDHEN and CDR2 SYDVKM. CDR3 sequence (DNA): TGTGCCAGCAGCATACAGGTGGACACTGAAGCTTTCTTT. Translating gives CASSIQVDTEAFF.

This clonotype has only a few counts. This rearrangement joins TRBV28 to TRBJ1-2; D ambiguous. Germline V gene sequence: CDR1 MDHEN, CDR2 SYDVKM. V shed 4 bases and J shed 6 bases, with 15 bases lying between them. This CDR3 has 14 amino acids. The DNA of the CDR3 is TGTGCCAGCAGTTCTCCGGGGAGGGTTGATGGCTACACCTTC. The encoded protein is CASSSPGRVDGYTF.

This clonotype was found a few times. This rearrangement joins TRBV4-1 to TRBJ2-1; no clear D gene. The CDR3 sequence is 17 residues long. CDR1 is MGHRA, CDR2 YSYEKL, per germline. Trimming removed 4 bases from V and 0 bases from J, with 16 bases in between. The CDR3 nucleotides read TGCGCCAGCAGCCTCGGCCCTGGTGGTTCCTCCTACAATGAGCAGTTCTTC. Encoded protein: CASSLGPGGSSYNEQFF.

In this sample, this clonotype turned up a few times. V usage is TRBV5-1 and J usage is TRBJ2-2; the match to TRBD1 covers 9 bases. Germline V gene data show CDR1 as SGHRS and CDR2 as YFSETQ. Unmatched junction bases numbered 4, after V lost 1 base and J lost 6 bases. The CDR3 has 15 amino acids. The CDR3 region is CASSLSTGGPGELFF. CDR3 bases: TGCGCCAGCAGCTTGTCGACAGGGGGTCCCGGGGAGCTGTTTTTT.

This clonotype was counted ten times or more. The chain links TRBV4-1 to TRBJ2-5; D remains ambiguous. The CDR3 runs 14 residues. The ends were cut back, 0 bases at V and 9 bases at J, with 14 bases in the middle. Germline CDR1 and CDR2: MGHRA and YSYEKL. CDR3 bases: TGCGCCAGCAGCCAAGAAAGAAACAGTCAGCCCCAGTACTTC. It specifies CASSQERNSQPQYF.

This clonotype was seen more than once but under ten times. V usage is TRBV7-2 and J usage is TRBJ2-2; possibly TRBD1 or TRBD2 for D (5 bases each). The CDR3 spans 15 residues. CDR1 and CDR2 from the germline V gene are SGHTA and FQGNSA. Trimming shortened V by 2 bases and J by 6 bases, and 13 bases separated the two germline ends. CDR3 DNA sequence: TGTGCCAGCAGCTTATTGGCCCAGGGAGCCGGGGAGCTGTTTTTT. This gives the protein CASSLLAQGAGELFF.

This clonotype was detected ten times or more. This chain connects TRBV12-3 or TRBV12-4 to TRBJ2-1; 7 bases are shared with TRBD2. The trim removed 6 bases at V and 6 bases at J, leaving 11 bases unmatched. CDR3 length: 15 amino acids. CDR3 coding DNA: TGTGCCAGCAGCTCCCCTGCTCTAGCGGTCAATGAGCAGTTCTTC. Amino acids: CASSSPALAVNEQFF.